The sequence of this T cell receptor beta chain was determined in a study of beta chain features in type 1 diabetes. Sequenced material consisted of expressed TCRB transcripts (all of the isolated RNA was reverse transcribed). Data came from immunoSEQ multiplex PCR; TCRdb stores just in-frame clones and leaves some out. Of roughly 160,000 clones detected, around 8.3% appear once; the ten largest clones hold more than 0.5%. Notes on the study in general: Shorter TCRB CDR3s, moderately but significantly so, were found in Type 1 diabetes patients in all four CD4+ subsets.

As for this clone: The antigen is not known.

CDR3 size: 15 residues. Trimming shortened V by 2 bases and J by 3 bases, and 15 bases separated the two germline ends. CDR1 and CDR2 from the germline V gene are SGHDT and YYEEEE. The clonotype was recovered from a woman aged 18-29 years with type 1 diabetes. The chain recombines TRBV5-6 with TRBJ2-7, with a tentative D call TRBD2 (5 bases). The sequencing input was central memory CD4+ T cells from blood. CDR3 nucleotides: TGTGCCAGCAGCTTAAGTCTTGGACTGTACTACGAGCAGTACTTC. This codes for CASSLSLGLYYEQYF.